This TCR beta chain appears in the sequencing data of a study of low-dose radiotherapy and immunotherapy resistance in tumors. This CDR3 spans 15 amino acids. V shed 1 base and J 2 bases; nucleotides not matched to a gene: 0. Germline assignment: CDR1 SGHAT and CDR2 FQNNGV. Time point defined: after trial treatment. This sample's treatment: LDRT plus nivolumab, ipilimumab, low-dose cyclophosphamide and aspirin (RACIN trial). Primers targeting TRAV and TRBV primed first-strand cDNA, covering alpha and beta chains. Both a constant-region primer and a V-primer adapter served to amplify TCRs across roughly 22 PCR cycles. TCRdb fed the reads into MiXCR, producing one record per CDR3 protein. The data contain roughly 90,000 distinct CDR3 sequences, more than 20% of them seen just once; the ten biggest clones take up 9.5% to 15%. Ten or more counts support this clonotype.

J is TRBJ2-7 and V is TRBV11-2; TRBD2 matches at 12 bases. Sequenced material: PBMCs, taken after low-dose radiotherapy plus immunotherapy. The clonotype originates from a female donor with ovarian cancer. CDR3 sequence: CASSLGLAGAYEQYF. In DNA, the CDR3 is TGTGCCAGCAGCTTAGGACTAGCGGGGGCCTACGAGCAGTACTTC.